This T cell receptor beta chain was sequenced in a study of T cells in Graves' hyperthyroidism and ophthalmopathy (dated by TCRdb to between 2019 and 2020). Looking at the study overall: Peripheral blood samples were taken at initial diagnosis, before any treatment was given. The approximately 100 discovery patients were divided at random into training and test sets in a 7:3 ratio. An independent validation cohort of 18 to 20 hyperthyroidism patients and 17 patients who later progressed to ophthalmopathy tested prospective prediction of ophthalmopathy. In about 6 Graves' hyperthyroidism patients, the study also compared T-cell repertoires from thyroid tissue with T-cell repertoires from blood. After sampling, hyperthyroidism patients received methimazole starting at 30 mg daily, and ophthalmopathy patients received high-dose intravenous methylprednisolone. TCR Vbeta CDR3 sequencing of 120 to 150 peripheral blood samples (under 45 ophthalmopathy, roughly 74 hyperthyroidism and around 17 progressor patients) is reported in the paper. To identify distinguishing TCR V-J signatures, a discovery cohort of some 100 patients was used, comprising 40 to 45 with Graves' ophthalmopathy and approximately 57 with stable Graves' hyperthyroidism.

In this sample, this clonotype turned up many times. The antigen this receptor binds is unknown. There are no base qualities to consult, and no much larger clone falls within one base. Sequences MNHNS (CDR1) and SASEGT (CDR2) are obtained from the germline V gene. Its CDR3 holds 13 amino acids, cysteine through phenylalanine. CDR3 DNA is the only sequence kept; it has 39 bases, read in frame from the first base. V is shortened by 4 bases, J by 7 bases, and the region joining them spans 11 bases. The TCR beta CDR3 regions were amplified from RNA transcripts. The TCR CDR3 was subjected to a first round of RT-PCR using the HTBI primer set and the Qiagen OneStep RT-PCR kit. Libraries were constructed in a second round of multiplex PCR, after which size selection and purification were carried out. Libraries were sequenced paired-end with 100 bp reads on an Illumina HiSeq2000. The study's processing was this. Raw data were processed with SOAPnuke, discarding reads with adapters, uncalled bases, mean Phred below 15, or no exact constant-primer or identifier match. High-quality paired reads were merged using COPE v1.2.5, and each unique nucleotide sequence was defined as a clonotype. Clonotypes were aligned to IMGT TRBV, TRBD and TRBJ reference segments using MiTCR v1.1. Only V-J combinations with frequency above 0.0001, covering approximately 99% of repertoires, were analysed. The TCS score was defined as F50 (clonal expansion) divided by E x V (chaos), with BLOSUM62-based TCRdist calculated between CDR3 peptides within each V-J. Welch's t-statistics and random forest reduced roughly 530 V-J features to under 15, which were used in a naive Bayes classifier (R e1071). In-frame beta chains were kept once TCRdb had trimmed the public reads at Q25 with fastp and called clones with MiXCR. Rows with a matching CDR3 protein are joined into one entry that keeps the most common DNA and genes. These V and J calls originate from TCRdb's pipeline instead of the authors' own analysis. In all, the sample holds about 480,000 distinct CDR3 sequences, and roughly 25% of those were seen once. The ten largest make up about 11% of the sample.

Ophthalmopathy patients had moderately to severely active disease, with a Clinical Activity Score of 3 or more, a NOSPECS grade of 4 or more, and a disease duration of less than 3 months. The study excluded patients with uncontrolled infections, other autoimmune diseases, pregnancy or lactation. Clinical symptoms, serum thyroxine and TRAb, thyroid ultrasound, and orbital computed tomography formed the basis for the diagnoses. Ficoll-Paque density gradient centrifugation was used to isolate PBMCs from approximately 10 ml of fresh peripheral blood. Trizol reagent was used to extract total RNA, and RNA quality was then checked on an Agilent 2100 Bioanalyzer. Broader findings and caveats from the paper: In validation, progression to ophthalmopathy was predicted by the model with 70.59% sensitivity and 72.22% specificity, a median of around 6.5 months before onset. Blood samples also contained most of the expanded thyroid clonotypes (frequency above 0.001), which suggests that blood repertoires may reflect thyroid immune responses. Ophthalmopathy was separated from stable hyperthyroidism by a 13 V-J signature model, with 85% to 90% sensitivity and roughly 81% specificity obtained in cross-validation and 80%/75% obtained in testing. Sample size was not statistically predetermined, and blinding of investigators to group allocation was not performed.

The chain is made from TRBV6-1 and TRBJ1-5; no D gene is confidently identified. Sequencing used blood. This sequence was found in a woman in her twenties or thirties with Graves' ophthalmopathy. The CDR3 region: CASSVGSGQPQHF. The bases are TGTGCCAGCAGTGTGGGGTCGGGACAGCCCCAGCATTTT.